This TCR beta chain was sequenced for a study of regulatory T cells in long-lasting Graves disease. Study details: Graves' disease counted as persistent after over 5 years of antithyroid drugs with positive TSH receptor antibodies.

This clonotype occurred a few times. The CDR3 runs 15 residues. Trimming removed 0 bases at V and 7 bases at J, with 16 bases between. Germline CDR1 SGHAT, CDR2 FQNNGV. With iRepertoire HTBI primers and Arm-PCR of CDR3 regions, TCR beta libraries were built. TCRdb redid the calling of the multiplex PCR reads with MiXCR, one entry per CDR3 protein. The table shows almost 350,000 distinct CDR3 sequences, with less than 20% occurring only once. Time point defined: persistent/refractory GD, antithyroid drugs over 5 years with positive TRAb. Scientists built the TCR library using RNA that was extracted from PBMCs.

The sample here was peripheral blood mononuclear cells (PBMCs), taken when the disease was refractory, from a patient treated with antithyroid drugs. This sequence joins TRBV11-2 and TRBJ2-7, with D possibly called TRBD1 or TRBD2 (6 bases each). The source is a female donor with Graves disease. The CDR3 protein is CASSLDRTGAGEQYF. The CDR3 DNA is TGTGCCAGCAGCTTAGATCGTACGGGGGCGGGGGAGCAGTACTTC.